The next 11 T cell receptor beta chains were all read from a single sample in a study of cytomegalovirus exposure and HLA in healthy donors listed by TCRdb under 2017. Receptor amplification or capture employed the immunoSEQ multiplex PCR assay. TCRdb obtained this table from immuneACCESS and retained in-frame rearrangements with V and J assigned. These tables miss some clones; where compared with another copy, unresolved V genes account for less than half of the shortfall, and the remainder is unexplained. This sample gives approximately 60,000 clones in total; around 95% of them show up just once. 7% of the sample goes to the ten largest clones. Material: PBMCs. The receptors stem from a woman between 18 and 29 years old in good health and CMV-seropositive.

The chain links TRBV4-1 to TRBJ2-1; D is unresolved. Germline V gene lookup returns CDR1 MGHRA and CDR2 YSYEKL. This CDR3 comprises 15 residues. The germline V and J ends were trimmed by 1 base and 3 bases, with 10 bases remaining between them. CDR3 sequence reads: CASSQATAYYNEQFF. The DNA of the CDR3 is TGCGCCAGCAGCCAAGCCACAGCATACTACAATGAGCAGTTCTTC.

The gene calls are TRBV5-4 and TRBJ1-2; D not resolved. V lost 2 bases, J lost 6 bases, and 8 bases lay in between. CDR3 length: 12 residues. Germline values: CDR1 SGHNT, CDR2 YYREEE (reference sequence). CDR3 sequence (DNA): TGTGCCAGCAGCTTTGAGGAGCATGGCTACACCTTC. It is translated as CASSFEEHGYTF. The variable domain in full, completed from reference TRBV5-4 and TRBJ1-2, reads ETGVTQSPTHLIKTRGQQVTLRCSSQSGHNTVSWYQQALGQGPQFIFQYYREEENGRGNFPPRFSGLQFPNYSSELNVNALELDDSALYLCASSFEEHGYTFGSGTRLTVV.

The CDR3 here is CAWSVTLTGGAEQYF. As DNA, the CDR3 is TGTGCCTGGAGTGTAACCCTGACGGGGGGGGCCGAGCAGTACTTC. This rearrangement joins TRBV30 to TRBJ2-7, with 8 bases aligning to TRBD2. CDR3 size: 15 residues. The trim removed 0 bases at V and 6 bases at J, leaving 10 bases unmatched. Germline V gives CDR1 GTSNPN, CDR2 SVGIG (reference sequence).

This chain links TRBV7-6 with TRBJ2-7; TRBD1 matches 10 bases. CDR3 length: 14 residues. The J segment lost 4 bases and the V segment lost 4 bases, leaving 4 bases of the junction unmatched. Germline V gene data show CDR1 as SGHVS and CDR2 as FNYEAQ. In nucleotides, the CDR3 is TGTGCCAGCAGCTACCGGACAGGGGGGTACGAGCAGTACTTC. It is translated as CASSYRTGGYEQYF.

This rearrangement joins TRBV19 to TRBJ1-1; 8 positions match TRBD1. Per germline, CDR1 LNHDA and CDR2 SQIVND (reference sequence). This CDR3 has 15 residues. V dropped 1 base and J dropped 5; count of bases not matched to a gene: 6. DNA of the CDR3: TGTGCCAGTAGTATAGCAGACAGGGGATGGACTGAAGCTTTCTTT. Translated: CASSIADRGWTEAFF.

This chain uses TRBV27 with TRBJ1-4; D remains ambiguous. V was cut by 6 bases and J by 4 bases, with 15 bases left in between. Germline V gene lookup returns CDR1 MNHEY and CDR2 SMNVEV (reference sequence). The CDR3 extends over 15 amino acids. Here the CDR3 reads CASRHLRRGNEKLFF. As DNA, the CDR3 is TGTGCCAGCAGGCACCTAAGAAGAGGTAATGAAAAACTGTTTTTT.

This clone was counted a single time. The CDR3 sequence: CATEATKPLNQPQHF. For the CDR3, the DNA is TGTGCCACAGAGGCCACTAAGCCTCTCAATCAGCCCCAGCATTTT. The gene calls are TRBV10-3 and TRBJ1-5; D not resolved. The CDR3 sequence is 15 residues long. V gave up 10 bases and J gave up 3 bases, with 19 bases separating them. CDR1 and CDR2 (germline): ENHRY, SYGVKD.

The rearrangement links TRBV6-1 to TRBJ2-7; D ambiguous. Trimming pared 7 bases from V and 5 bases from J, leaving 15 bases between. The CDR3 sequence is 13 residues long. Per the germline V gene, CDR1 is MNHNS and CDR2 is SASEGT. CDR3 DNA sequence: TGTGCCAGCAACGACGGCTTAGCCGACGAGCAGTACTTC. Encoded protein: CASNDGLADEQYF.

This chain connects TRBV4-1 to TRBJ2-7; 9 nucleotides match TRBD2. Germline-derived CDR1 and CDR2 are MGHRA and YSYEKL. The CDR3 length is 16 residues. Germline trimming cut 0 bases from V and 0 bases from J; bases unmatched to any gene: 3. The CDR3 coding sequence is TGCGCCAGCAGCCAAGATAGGACTAGCGACTCCTACGAGCAGTACTTC. This encodes CASSQDRTSDSYEQYF.

The chain links TRBV15 to TRBJ2-3; D is possibly TRBD2 (6 bases). V dropped 6 bases and J dropped 4 bases, with 11 bases sitting between them. The CDR3 loop spans 13 amino acids. The germline gives CDR1 LNHNV, CDR2 YYDKDF (reference sequence). CDR3 protein: CATSRGRSDTQYF. The CDR3 nucleotides read TGTGCCACCAGTCGGGGGAGGTCAGATACGCAGTATTTT.

The chain links TRBV25-1 to TRBJ2-5, with D perhaps TRBD1 (6 bases). CDR1 is MGHDK, CDR2 SYGVNS, per germline. Deletions cut 3 bases from V and 4 bases from J, with 12 bases between. The length of the CDR3 is 14 residues. CDR3 loop: CASSDAWGRETQYF. DNA of the CDR3: TGTGCCAGCAGTGACGCATGGGGGCGAGAGACCCAGTACTTC.